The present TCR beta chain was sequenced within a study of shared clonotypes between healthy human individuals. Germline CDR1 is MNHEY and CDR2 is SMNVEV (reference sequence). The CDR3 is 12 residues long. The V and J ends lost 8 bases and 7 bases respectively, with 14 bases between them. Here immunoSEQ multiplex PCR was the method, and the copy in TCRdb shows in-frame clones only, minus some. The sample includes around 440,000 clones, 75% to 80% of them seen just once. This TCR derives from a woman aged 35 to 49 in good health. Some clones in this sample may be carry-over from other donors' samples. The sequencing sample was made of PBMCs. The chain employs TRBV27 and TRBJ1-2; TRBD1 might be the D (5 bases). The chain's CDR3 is CASSGQRGGYTF. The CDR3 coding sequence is TGTGCCAGCTCGGGGCAAAGAGGTGGCTACACCTTC.